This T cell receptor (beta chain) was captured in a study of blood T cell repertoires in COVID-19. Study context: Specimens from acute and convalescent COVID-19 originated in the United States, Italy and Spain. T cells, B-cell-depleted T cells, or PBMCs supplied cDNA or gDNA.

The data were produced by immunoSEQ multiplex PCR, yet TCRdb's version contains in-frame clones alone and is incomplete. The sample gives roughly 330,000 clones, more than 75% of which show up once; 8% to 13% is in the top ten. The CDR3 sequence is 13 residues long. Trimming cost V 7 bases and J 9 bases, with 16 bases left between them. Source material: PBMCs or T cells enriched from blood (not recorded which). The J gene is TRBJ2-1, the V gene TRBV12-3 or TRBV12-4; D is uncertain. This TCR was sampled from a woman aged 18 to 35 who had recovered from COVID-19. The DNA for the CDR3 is TGTGCCAGCACCCCTTCTAGGTTTGGTGAGCAGTTCTTC. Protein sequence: CASTPSRFGEQFF.